What follows are 7 T cell receptor beta chains derived from one specimen sequenced in a study of neurological immune-mediated disorders (dated by TCRdb to between 2019 and 2020). The library was generated by 5' RACE. Instrument on record: Illumina HiSeq 2500. TCRdb passed the public sequencing reads through fastp at Q25 and MiXCR, retaining productive beta sequences. Duplicate CDR3 protein sequences are folded into a single record with the most common DNA and genes. The sample profile shows 50,000 to 65,000 distinct CDR3 sequences; about 3.5% of them were found once. In total, the top ten clones hold approximately 1.6% of the sample. Sequencing was performed on PBMCs. The origin of the receptors is a man aged 30 to 39 with multiple sclerosis.

This clonotype was seen at least ten times. The chain links TRBV9 to TRBJ1-6; the D is unclear. The ends were cut back, 0 bases at V and 7 bases at J, with 8 bases in the middle. The length of the CDR3 is 14 residues. Germline V CDR1 and CDR2: SGDLS, YYNGEE. In DNA form, the CDR3 reads TGTGCCAGCAGCGTAGAGGGCGTCAATTCACCCCTCCACTTT. This translates into CASSVEGVNSPLHF.

This clonotype was recorded at least ten times. This chain links TRBV5-6 with TRBJ1-1; no reliable D call. Trimming pared 2 bases from V and 1 base from J, leaving 9 bases between. The germline CDR1 and CDR2 sequences are SGHDT and YYEEEE. This CDR3 is 14 amino acids long. This CDR3 reads CASSFGVENTEAFF. The CDR3 DNA is TGTGCCAGCAGCTTTGGGGTAGAGAACACTGAAGCTTTCTTT. Drawing the rest from reference TRBV5-6 and TRBJ1-1, the complete variable domain is DAGVTQSPTHLIKTRGQQVTLRCSPKSGHDTVSWYQQALGQGPQFIFQYYEEEERQRGNFPDRFSGHQFPNYSSELNVNALLLGDSALYLCASSFGVENTEAFFGQGTRLTVV.

This clonotype has ten or more counts. The chain employs TRBV5-1 and TRBJ2-6, with 7 bases matching TRBD2. This CDR3 comprises 18 residues. After removal of 8 bases from V and 0 bases from J, the junction contained 14 bases not matched to a gene. The germline CDR1 and CDR2 sequences are SGHRS and YFSETQ. In DNA, the CDR3 is TGCGCCAGGTCGAGTAGGGAGGGATTGTACTCTGGGGCCAACGTCCTGACTTTC. It is translated as CARSSREGLYSGANVLTF.

At least ten counts were recorded for this clonotype. This sequence joins TRBV18 and TRBJ1-4; no clear D gene. Germline V lookup: CDR1 KGHSH, CDR2 LQKENI. The CDR3 has 13 amino acids. V was cut by 4 bases and J by 3 bases, with 6 bases left in between. CDR3 protein: CASSLDANEKLFF. The CDR3 nucleotides read TGTGCCAGCTCACTGGACGCTAATGAAAAACTGTTTTTT.

V is TRBV7-2 and J is TRBJ1-1; possible D gene TRBD1, 6 bases. Germline values: CDR1 SGHTA, CDR2 FQGNSA. The germline V and J ends were trimmed by 4 bases and 3 bases, with 18 bases remaining between them. The CDR3 length is 16 residues. In DNA, the CDR3 is TGTGCCAGCAGCTCCCTTCCGGGGGGCGGGGACACTGAAGCTTTCTTT. Its translation: CASSSLPGGGDTEAFF.

This clonotype was seen at least ten times. This chain connects TRBV6-6 to TRBJ2-3, with 10 positions matching TRBD1. The CDR3 totals 14 residues. The junction had 8 bases not matched to a gene; V was cut back by 5 bases and J by 9 bases. CDR1 MNHNY and CDR2 SVGAGI come from the germline V gene (reference sequence). The CDR3 sequence is CASSTPGQGYTQYF. The CDR3 DNA sequence: TGTGCCAGCAGTACTCCGGGACAGGGGTACACGCAGTATTTT.

This clonotype was detected ten times or more. V gene TRBV4-1 combines with J gene TRBJ2-3; D may be TRBD2 (6 bases). CDR3 length equals 13 residues. V was pared by 5 bases and J by 5 bases, with 11 bases between. CDR1 and CDR2 (germline): MGHRA, YSYEKL. CDR3 in DNA: TGCGCCAGCAGCTCACCGCGGGGAGATACGCAGTATTTT. It codes for CASSSPRGDTQYF.